A selection of T cell receptor beta chains follows, all from one sample in a study of cytomegalovirus exposure and HLA in healthy donors. TCRdb's table, derived via immunoSEQ multiplex PCR, lists solely in-frame clones and lacks some. This table has around 180,000 clones, 80% appearing once. The material sequenced was PBMCs. The receptors here all came from a man aged 25-40 years in good health and CMV-seropositive. The CDR3 runs from the conserved cysteine through the conserved F or W. The D gene is left open where the match is weak. Only some rows state a clone size, as once, few, many or a class for expanded clones.

TRBJ2-1 | TRBD2 | TRBV10-2 | - | CASRGTSGYYNEQFF | TGCGCCAGCAGAGGGACTAGCGGCTACTACAATGAGCAGTTCTTC
TRBJ2-4 | - | TRBV28 | - | CASSSPPRRVNIQYF | TGTGCCAGCAGTTCCCCGCCGAGGAGGGTAAACATTCAGTACTTC
TRBJ1-2 | TRBD1 | TRBV5-6 | - | CASSVGWTGTAYGYTF | TGTGCCAGCAGCGTAGGGTGGACCGGGACAGCCTATGGCTACACCTTC
TRBJ2-1 | - | TRBV7-9 | - | CASSLAVGSGGTGLNEQFF | TGTGCCAGCAGCTTAGCGGTGGGCTCTGGCGGGACGGGGCTAAATGAGCAGTTCTTC
TRBJ1-6 | - | TRBV27 | - | CASSLRGGRSPLHF | TGTGCCAGCAGTTTAAGAGGGGGTAGGTCACCCCTCCACTTT
TRBJ2-1 | TRBD2 | TRBV30 | - | CAWSPISGTGVGQFF | TGTGCCTGGAGTCCCATTAGCGGGACGGGAGTCGGGCAGTTCTTC
TRBJ2-2 | - | TRBV5-1 | - | CASSLVVDTGELFF | TGCGCCAGCAGCTTAGTAGTAGACACCGGGGAGCTGTTTTTT
TRBJ2-3 | - | TRBV4-1 | - | CASSQGYRTDTQYF | TGCGCCAGCAGCCAAGGGTACAGGACAGATACGCAGTATTTT
TRBJ2-3 | - | TRBV21-1 | - | CASSKASSGSKRESTDTQYF | TGTGCCAGCAGCAAAGCGTCTAGCGGGAGCAAGAGGGAAAGCACAGATACGCAGTATTTT
TRBJ2-7 | - | TRBV9 | - | CASSVAGLGYEQYF | TGTGCCAGCAGCGTAGCGGGACTCGGCTACGAGCAGTACTTC
TRBJ2-5 | TRBD2 | TRBV5-6 | once | CASSWERGETQYF | TGTGCCAGCAGCTGGGAGCGGGGAGAGACCCAGTACTTC
TRBJ2-3 | - | TRBV4-1 | - | CASSQNPDLDTDTQYF | TGCGCCAGCAGCCAAAACCCGGACTTAGACACAGATACGCAGTATTTT
TRBJ2-7 | - | TRBV19 | - | CASSIAEGTSYEQYF | TGTGCCAGTAGTATAGCAGAGGGGACAAGCTACGAGCAGTACTTC
TRBJ1-5 | - | TRBV6-1 | - | CASRYTGNSNQPQHF | TGTGCCAGCAGATATACAGGGAATAGCAATCAGCCCCAGCATTTT
TRBJ2-7 | - | TRBV5-4 | - | CASSLYPYYEQYF | TGTGCCAGCAGCTTATATCCCTACTACGAGCAGTACTTC
TRBJ2-1 | TRBD1 | TRBV29-1 | - | CSAEDRGLPSSYNEQFF | TGCAGCGCAGAAGACAGGGGGCTCCCCAGCTCCTACAATGAGCAGTTCTTC
TRBJ2-1 | - | TRBV6-4 | - | CASSPQSGGLGEQFF | TGTGCCAGCAGTCCCCAATCTGGAGGGCTAGGAGAGCAGTTCTTC
TRBJ2-7 | - | TRBV27 | - | CASGRDSYEQYF | TGTGCCAGCGGACGGGACTCCTACGAGCAGTACTTC
TRBJ2-3 | - | TRBV2 | few | CASSEARQPNADTQYF | TGTGCCAGCAGTGAAGCGAGACAGCCTAACGCAGATACGCAGTATTTT
TRBJ2-7 | TRBD2 | TRBV9 | - | CASSPSGVEYEQYF | TGTGCCAGCAGCCCAAGCGGGGTTGAGTACGAGCAGTACTTC
TRBJ2-5 | - | TRBV7-8 | few | CASSRRGAGETQYF | TGTGCCAGCAGCCGACGGGGGGCAGGAGAGACCCAGTACTTC
TRBJ2-5 | TRBD1 | TRBV4-3 | - | CASSRRQGRQETQYF | TGCGCCAGCAGCCGCCGACAGGGTAGGCAAGAGACCCAGTACTTC
TRBJ2-1 | - | TRBV28 | - | CASSFGEQFF | TGTGCCAGCAGTTTCGGGGAGCAGTTCTTC
TRBJ1-2 | - | TRBV7-2 | - | CASSLGTTVPSYGYTF | TGTGCCAGCAGCTTAGGCACGACAGTACCTTCCTATGGCTACACCTTC
TRBJ1-4 | - | TRBV19 | - | CASSILQVSGKEKLFF | TGTGCCAGTAGTATTTTACAAGTCTCGGGGAAAGAAAAACTGTTTTTT
TRBJ2-1 | TRBD1 | TRBV7-2 | - | CASSTQGARDNEQFF | TGTGCCAGCAGTACACAGGGGGCGCGGGACAATGAGCAGTTCTTC
TRBJ1-1 | - | TRBV9 | few | CASSGSFSEAFF | TGTGCCAGCAGCGGTAGCTTCTCGGAAGCTTTCTTT
TRBJ2-3 | - | TRBV11-3 | - | CASSDRDTEDTQYF | TGTGCCAGCAGCGACCGGGACACAGAAGATACGCAGTATTTT
TRBJ2-3 | TRBD2 | TRBV9 | - | CASSPGLAATDTQYF | TGTGCCAGCAGCCCCGGACTAGCGGCCACAGATACGCAGTATTTT
TRBJ2-7 | TRBD1 | TRBV4-2 | - | CASSQEVQGAHSYEQYF | TGTGCCAGCAGCCAAGAGGTCCAGGGGGCTCACTCCTACGAGCAGTACTTC
TRBJ1-6 | TRBD1 | TRBV25-1 | - | CASSDGMTGLNSPLHF | TGTGCCAGCAGTGACGGTATGACAGGGCTAAATTCACCCCTCCACTTT
TRBJ2-7 | TRBD1 | TRBV6-6 | - | CASSPRQGSAYEQYF | TGTGCCAGCAGTCCTAGACAGGGGAGCGCCTACGAGCAGTACTTC
TRBJ1-1 | TRBD1 | TRBV2 | - | CASRAGQGRGNTEAFF | TGTGCCAGCAGGGCGGGACAGGGGCGAGGGAACACTGAAGCTTTCTTT
TRBJ2-7 | - | TRBV11-2 | - | CASSLGAGIAYEQYF | TGTGCCAGCAGCTTAGGGGCCGGGATTGCCTACGAGCAGTACTTC
TRBJ1-5 | TRBD1 | TRBV28 | - | CASSLLGQGAGNQPQHF | TGTGCCAGCAGTTTATTAGGACAGGGGGCAGGCAATCAGCCCCAGCATTTT
TRBJ1-5 | - | TRBV6-1 | - | CASSPLAGDQPQHF | TGTGCCAGCAGTCCGCTGGCCGGGGATCAGCCCCAGCATTTT
TRBJ2-7 | TRBD2 | TRBV30 | - | CAWSHGRSSYEQYF | TGTGCCTGGAGTCACGGGAGGTCTTCCTACGAGCAGTACTTC
TRBJ2-2 | - | TRBV15 | - | CATSAGPWDGELFF | TGTGCCACCAGCGCGGGCCCCTGGGACGGGGAGCTGTTTTTT
TRBJ2-7 | TRBD1 | TRBV5-1 | - | CASSPQPTGQGKGEQYF | TGCGCCAGCAGCCCGCAGCCAACGGGACAGGGGAAGGGCGAGCAGTACTTC
TRBJ1-2 | - | TRBV7-9 | - | CASSPPSGAHRGYTF | TGTGCCAGCAGCCCTCCATCAGGGGCCCATAGGGGCTACACCTTC
TRBJ2-7 | - | TRBV13 | - | CASSFRAGRYEQYF | TGTGCCAGCAGCTTCAGGGCCGGGAGATACGAGCAGTACTTC
TRBJ2-5 | - | TRBV7-3 | - | CASSFRARETQYF | TGTGCCAGCAGCTTCAGGGCCCGAGAGACCCAGTACTTC
TRBJ2-7 | - | TRBV27 | - | CASSSTPTSGLFSYEQYF | TGTGCCAGCAGTTCAACTCCTACCAGCGGGTTATTTTCCTACGAGCAGTACTTC
TRBJ1-5 | - | TRBV19 | - | CASSIDRGPQHF | TGTGCCAGTAGTATTGACCGGGGGCCCCAGCATTTT
TRBJ2-7 | TRBD1 | TRBV27 | - | CASSRTGFEQYF | TGTGCCAGCAGTCGGACAGGGTTCGAGCAGTACTTC
TRBJ2-2 | TRBD1 | TRBV6-1 | - | CASTATGSGTGELFF | TGTGCCAGCACCGCGACAGGGTCGGGCACCGGGGAGCTGTTTTTT
TRBJ1-1 | - | TRBV25-1 | - | CASSDGGGTEAFF | TGTGCCAGCAGTGACGGCGGGGGGACTGAAGCTTTCTTT
TRBJ1-2 | - | TRBV11-3 | - | CASSLARDYGYTF | TGTGCCAGCAGCTTAGCCAGGGACTATGGCTACACCTTC